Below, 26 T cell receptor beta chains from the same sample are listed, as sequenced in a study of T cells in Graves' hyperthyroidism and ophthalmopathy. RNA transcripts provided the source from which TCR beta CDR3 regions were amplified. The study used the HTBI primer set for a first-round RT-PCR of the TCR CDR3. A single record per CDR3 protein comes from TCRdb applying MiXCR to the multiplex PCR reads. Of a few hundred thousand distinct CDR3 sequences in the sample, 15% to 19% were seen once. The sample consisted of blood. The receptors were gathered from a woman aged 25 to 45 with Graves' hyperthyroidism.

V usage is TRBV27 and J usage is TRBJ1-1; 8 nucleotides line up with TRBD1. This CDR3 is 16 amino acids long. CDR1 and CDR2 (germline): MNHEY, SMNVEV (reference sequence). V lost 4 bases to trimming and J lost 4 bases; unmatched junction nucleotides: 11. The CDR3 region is CASSWGFRQGITEAFF. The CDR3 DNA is TGTGCCAGCAGTTGGGGTTTTCGACAGGGGATCACTGAAGCTTTCTTT.

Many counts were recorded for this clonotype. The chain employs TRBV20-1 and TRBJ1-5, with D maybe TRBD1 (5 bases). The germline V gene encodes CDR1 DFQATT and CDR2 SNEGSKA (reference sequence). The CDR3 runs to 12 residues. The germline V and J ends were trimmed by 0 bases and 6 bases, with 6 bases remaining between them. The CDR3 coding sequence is TGCAGTGCTAGAGATCAGGGTCAGCCCCAGCATTTT. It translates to CSARDQGQPQHF.

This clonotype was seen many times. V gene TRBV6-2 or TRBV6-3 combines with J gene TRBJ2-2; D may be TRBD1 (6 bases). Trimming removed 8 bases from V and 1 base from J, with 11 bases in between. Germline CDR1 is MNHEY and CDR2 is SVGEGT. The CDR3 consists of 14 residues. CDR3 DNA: TGTGCCAGCGGCCGGACAGTGAACACCGGGGAGCTGTTTTTT. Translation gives CASGRTVNTGELFF.

The CDR3: CASSRFACEKLFF. For the CDR3, the DNA is TGTGCCAGCAGTAGGTTTGCCTGTGAAAAACTGTTTTTT. This rearrangement joins TRBV28 to TRBJ1-4; D unresolved. Germline lookup yields CDR1 MDHEN and CDR2 SYDVKM. The CDR3 has 13 amino acids. Trimming left V 5 bases short and J 7 bases short, with 11 bases between.

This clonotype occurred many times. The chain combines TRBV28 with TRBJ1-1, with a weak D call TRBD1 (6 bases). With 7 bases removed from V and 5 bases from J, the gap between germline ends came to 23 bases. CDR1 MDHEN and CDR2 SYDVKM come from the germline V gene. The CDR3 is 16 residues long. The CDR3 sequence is CASTFSGVALRTEAFF. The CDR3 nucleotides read TGTGCCAGCACGTTCTCAGGGGTTGCTCTGAGGACTGAAGCTTTCTTT.

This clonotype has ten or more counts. CDR3 DNA: TGTGCCACCAGTTCATGGACGGCGCTCTACGAGCAGTACTTC. It specifies CATSSWTALYEQYF. This sequence joins TRBV24-1 and TRBJ2-7, with no clear D. Per the germline V gene, CDR1 is KGHDR and CDR2 is SFDVKD. This CDR3 comprises 14 residues. V was clipped by 6 bases and J by 3 bases, with 14 bases between them.

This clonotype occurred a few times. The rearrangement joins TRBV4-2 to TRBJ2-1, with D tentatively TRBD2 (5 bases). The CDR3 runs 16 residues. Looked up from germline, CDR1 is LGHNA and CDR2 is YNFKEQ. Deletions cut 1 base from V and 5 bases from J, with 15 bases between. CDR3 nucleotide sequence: TGTGCCAGCAGCCAAGCCTTCGGCGGGTACAACAATGAGCAGTTCTTC. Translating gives CASSQAFGGYNNEQFF.

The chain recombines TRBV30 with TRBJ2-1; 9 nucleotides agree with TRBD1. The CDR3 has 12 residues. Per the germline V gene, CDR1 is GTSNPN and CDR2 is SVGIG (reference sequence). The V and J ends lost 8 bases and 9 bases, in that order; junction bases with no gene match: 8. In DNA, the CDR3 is TGTGCCATCAGGACAGGGGCCGGTGAGCAGTTCTTC. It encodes CAIRTGAGEQFF.

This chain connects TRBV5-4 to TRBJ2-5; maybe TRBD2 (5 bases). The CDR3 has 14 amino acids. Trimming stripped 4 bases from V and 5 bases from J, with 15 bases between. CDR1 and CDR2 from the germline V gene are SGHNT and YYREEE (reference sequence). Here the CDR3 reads CASSPEVVGETQYF. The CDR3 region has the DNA TGTGCCAGCAGCCCGGAGGTAGTAGGGGAGACCCAGTACTTC.

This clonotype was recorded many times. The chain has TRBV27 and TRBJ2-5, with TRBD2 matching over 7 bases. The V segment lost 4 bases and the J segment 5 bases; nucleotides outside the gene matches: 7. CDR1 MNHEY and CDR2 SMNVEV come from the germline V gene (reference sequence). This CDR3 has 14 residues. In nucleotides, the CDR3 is TGTGCCAGCAGTTCCCTTGGGGAGGGGGAGACCCAGTACTTC. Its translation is CASSSLGEGETQYF.

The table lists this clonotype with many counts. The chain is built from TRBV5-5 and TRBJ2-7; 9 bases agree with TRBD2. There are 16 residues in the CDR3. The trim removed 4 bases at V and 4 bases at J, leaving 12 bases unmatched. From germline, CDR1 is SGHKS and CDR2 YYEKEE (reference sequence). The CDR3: CASSLNGVGLAYEQYF. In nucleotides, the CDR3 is TGTGCCAGCAGCCTAAATGGTGTGGGACTAGCTTACGAGCAGTACTTC. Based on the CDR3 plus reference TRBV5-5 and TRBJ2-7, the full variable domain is DAGVTQSPTHLIKTRGQQVTLRCSPISGHKSVSWYQQVLGQGPQFIFQYYEKEERGRGNFPDRFSARQFPNYSSELNVNALLLGDSALYLCASSLNGVGLAYEQYFGPGTRLTVT.

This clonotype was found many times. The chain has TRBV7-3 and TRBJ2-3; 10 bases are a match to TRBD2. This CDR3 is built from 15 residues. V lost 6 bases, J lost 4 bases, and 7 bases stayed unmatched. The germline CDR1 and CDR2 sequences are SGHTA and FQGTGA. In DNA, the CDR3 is TGTGCCAGCAGGCCTAGCGGGAGTATAGCAGATACGCAGTATTTT. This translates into CASRPSGSIADTQYF. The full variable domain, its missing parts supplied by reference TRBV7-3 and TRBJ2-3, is GAGVSQTPSNKVTEKGKYVELRCDPISGHTALYWYRQSLGQGPEFLIYFQGTGAADDSGLPNDRFFAVRPEGSVSTLKIQRTERGDSAVYLCASRPSGSIADTQYFGPGTRLTVL.

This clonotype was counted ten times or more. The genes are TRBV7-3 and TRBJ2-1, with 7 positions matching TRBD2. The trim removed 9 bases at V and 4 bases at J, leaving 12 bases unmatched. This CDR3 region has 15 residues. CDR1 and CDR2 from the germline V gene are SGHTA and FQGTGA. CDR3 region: CASPRSGILYNEQFF. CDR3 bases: TGTGCCAGTCCAAGGAGCGGGATCCTTTACAATGAGCAGTTCTTC. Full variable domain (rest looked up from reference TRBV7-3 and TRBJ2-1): GAGVSQTPSNKVTEKGKYVELRCDPISGHTALYWYRQSLGQGPEFLIYFQGTGAADDSGLPNDRFFAVRPEGSVSTLKIQRTERGDSAVYLCASPRSGILYNEQFFGPGTRLTVL.

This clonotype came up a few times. The CDR3 DNA is TGTGCCAGCAGCTTAGGCGGGGCCGGGCAGGCTTTCTTT. Translating it yields CASSLGGAGQAFF. The chain has TRBV13 and TRBJ1-1, with a tentative D call TRBD1 (5 bases). V lost 0 bases, J lost 11 bases, and 13 bases lay in between. Germline-derived CDR1 and CDR2 are PRHDT and FYEKMQ (reference sequence). CDR3 length: 13 amino acids.

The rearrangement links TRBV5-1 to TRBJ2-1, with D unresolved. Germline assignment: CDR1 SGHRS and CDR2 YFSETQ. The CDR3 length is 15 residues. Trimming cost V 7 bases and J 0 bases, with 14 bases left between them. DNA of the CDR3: TGCGCCAGCGGTTTTGACCTCAACTCCTACAATGAGCAGTTCTTC. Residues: CASGFDLNSYNEQFF.

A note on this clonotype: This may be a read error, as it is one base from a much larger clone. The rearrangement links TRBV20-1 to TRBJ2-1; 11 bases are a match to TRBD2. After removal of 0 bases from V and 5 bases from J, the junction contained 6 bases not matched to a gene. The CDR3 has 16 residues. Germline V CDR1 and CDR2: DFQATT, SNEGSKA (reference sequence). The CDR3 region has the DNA TGCAGTGCTAGAGACCTCCTAGCGGGGGGCGACAATGAGCAGTTCTTC. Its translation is CSARDLLAGGDNEQFF.

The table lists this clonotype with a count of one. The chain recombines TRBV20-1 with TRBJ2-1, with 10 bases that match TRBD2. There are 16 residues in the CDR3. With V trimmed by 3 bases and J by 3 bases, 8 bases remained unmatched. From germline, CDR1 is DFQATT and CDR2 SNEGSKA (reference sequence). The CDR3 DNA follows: TGCAGTGCTAGTAGGGTAGCGGGAGGCGACTACAATGAGCAGTTCTTC. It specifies CSASRVAGGDYNEQFF.

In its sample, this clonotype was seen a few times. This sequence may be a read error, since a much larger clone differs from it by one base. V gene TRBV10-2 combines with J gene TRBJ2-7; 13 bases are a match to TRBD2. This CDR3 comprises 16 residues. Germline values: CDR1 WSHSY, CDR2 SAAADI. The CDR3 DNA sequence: TGCGGCAGCAGTGAGGGCCAAGGGACTAGCGGGAAGGAGCAGTACTTC. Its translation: CGSSEGQGTSGKEQYF.

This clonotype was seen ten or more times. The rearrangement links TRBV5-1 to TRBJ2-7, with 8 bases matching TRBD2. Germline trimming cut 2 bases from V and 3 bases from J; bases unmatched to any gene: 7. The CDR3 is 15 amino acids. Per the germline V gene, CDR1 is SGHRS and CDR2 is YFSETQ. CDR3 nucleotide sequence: TGCGCCAGCAGCTTTGACGGGAGGGCGGACTACGAGCAGTACTTC. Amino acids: CASSFDGRADYEQYF.

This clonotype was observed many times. The DNA for the CDR3 is TGCGCCAGCAGCTTGGATTTTCAGGGGACTGAAGCTTTCTTT. It codes for CASSLDFQGTEAFF. The chain joins TRBV5-1 to TRBJ1-1; TRBD1 is a possible D gene (6 bases). This CDR3 is 14 amino acids long. V was shortened by 0 bases and J by 5 bases, with 11 bases between the two germline ends. The germline gives CDR1 SGHRS, CDR2 YFSETQ.

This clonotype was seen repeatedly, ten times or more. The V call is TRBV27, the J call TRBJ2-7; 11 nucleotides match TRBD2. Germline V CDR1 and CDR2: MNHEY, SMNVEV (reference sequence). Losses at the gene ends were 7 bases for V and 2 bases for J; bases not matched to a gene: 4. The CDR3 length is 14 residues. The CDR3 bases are TGTGCCAGCACCTCTAGCGGGAGGACCTACGAGCAGTACTTC. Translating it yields CASTSSGRTYEQYF.

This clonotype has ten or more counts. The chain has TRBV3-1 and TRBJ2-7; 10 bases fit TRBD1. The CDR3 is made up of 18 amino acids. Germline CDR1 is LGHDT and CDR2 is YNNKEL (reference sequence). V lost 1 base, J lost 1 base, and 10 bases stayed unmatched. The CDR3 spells CASSQGPSGTGVSYEQYF. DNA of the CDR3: TGTGCCAGCAGCCAAGGCCCTTCCGGGACAGGGGTATCCTACGAGCAGTACTTC.

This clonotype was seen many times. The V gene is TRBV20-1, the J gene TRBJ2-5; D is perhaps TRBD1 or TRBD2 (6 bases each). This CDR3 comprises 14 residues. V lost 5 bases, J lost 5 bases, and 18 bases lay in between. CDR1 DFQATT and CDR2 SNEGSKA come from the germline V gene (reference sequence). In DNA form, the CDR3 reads TGCAGTGCTTCCAGGGACTCAAGGGGGGAGACCCAGTACTTC. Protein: CSASRDSRGETQYF.

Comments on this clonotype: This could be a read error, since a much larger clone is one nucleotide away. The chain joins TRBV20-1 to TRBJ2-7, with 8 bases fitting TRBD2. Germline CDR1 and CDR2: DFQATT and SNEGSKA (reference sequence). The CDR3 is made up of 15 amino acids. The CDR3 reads CSARGSGMGSYKQYF. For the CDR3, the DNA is TGCAGTGCTAGAGGTAGCGGGATGGGTTCCTACAAGCAGTACTTC.

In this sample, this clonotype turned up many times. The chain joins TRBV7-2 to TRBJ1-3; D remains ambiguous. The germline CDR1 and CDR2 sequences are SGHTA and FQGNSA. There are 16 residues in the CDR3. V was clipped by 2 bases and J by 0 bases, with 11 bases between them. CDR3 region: CASSLQAVPSGNTIYF. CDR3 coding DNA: TGTGCCAGCAGCTTACAGGCAGTCCCCTCTGGAAACACCATATATTTT.

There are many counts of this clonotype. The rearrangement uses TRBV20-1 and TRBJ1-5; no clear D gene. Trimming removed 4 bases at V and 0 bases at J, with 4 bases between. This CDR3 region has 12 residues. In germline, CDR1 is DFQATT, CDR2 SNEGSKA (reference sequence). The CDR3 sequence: CSAIGSNQPQHF. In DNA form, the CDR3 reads TGCAGTGCTATCGGTAGCAATCAGCCCCAGCATTTT.